This T cell receptor beta chain came from a study of T cell changes during pregnancy in multiple sclerosis (dated by TCRdb to the late 2010s). Notes on the research overall: The study examined how the T cell repertoire changed over the course of pregnancy in women with multiple sclerosis.

Comments on this clone: What this receptor recognizes is not known. Nothing much larger sits one base from this clone, and base qualities are not available.

The method behind the library was the immunoSEQ multiplex PCR assay. Here the immuneACCESS table is served through TCRdb, limited to in-frame sequences with V and J called. Missing clones are a known gap in these copies; in checked studies unresolved V genes cover under half, and the rest lacks a known reason. In all, the sample holds tens of thousands of clones, and roughly 92% of those were seen once. The biggest ten clones account for about 2% of the sample. Relative to germline, V is missing 4 bases and J is missing 0 bases, with 4 bases of the junction outside any gene match. The CDR3 starts with the cysteine, ends with the phenylalanine, and has 15 residues. CDR3 DNA is the only sequence kept; it has 45 bases, read in frame from the first base. The germline V gene provides CDR1 KGHSH and CDR2 LQKENI.

This receptor chain uses TRBV18 and TRBJ2-7, with 9 junctional bases fitting TRBD1. This material consisted of peripheral blood, taken after pregnancy. This sequence was found in a female donor with multiple sclerosis, enrolled in a pregnancy study. The nucleotides read TGTGCCAGCTCACGGGACAGGGTCGGCTCCTACGAGCAGTACTTC. The translation is CASSRDRVGSYEQYF.